This entry lists 27 T cell receptor beta chains sequenced from one sample in a study of CXCR3-negative and CXCR3-positive naive CD8 T cells. In preparing the TRB cDNA libraries, 5' RACE with UMI labels was used. No DNA is given; TCRdb re-called the 5' RACE reads and lists each CDR3 protein once. Recorded for this sample: about 8,000 distinct CDR3 sequences. The material sequenced was naive CXCR3- CD8+ T cells from blood. Subset described: CD45RO-CCR7+CD27+CD95- naive CD8+ T cells lacking CXCR3 (TNR3-). These receptors were obtained from a human donor in good health. Some clones in this sample may be carry-over from other donors' samples.

The CDR3 reads CASSLESVAGELFF. V and J are TRBV5-1 and TRBJ2-2. The CDR3 is 14 residues long. Germline V gene lookup returns CDR1 SGHRS and CDR2 YFSETQ.

The chain carries TRBV12-3 or TRBV12-4 and TRBJ1-5. The CDR3 has 13 residues. CDR3 residues: CASSLGSNQPQHF.

The chain uses TRBV6-2 or TRBV6-3 and TRBJ2-1. The CDR3 consists of 15 residues. Germline V gives CDR1 MNHEY, CDR2 SVGEGT. Here the CDR3 reads CASSYSTGPYNEQFF.

The chain combines TRBV19 with TRBJ2-2; as DNA is missing, the TRBD1 call by TCRdb cannot be tested. Germline V gene data show CDR1 as LNHDA and CDR2 as SQIVND (reference sequence). The CDR3 runs to 17 residues. The CDR3 reads CASSTPLMARTPGELFF.

The chain combines TRBV14 with TRBJ2-7; TCRdb selects TRBD1, and the lack of DNA leaves this call unchecked. The CDR3 contains 14 residues. In germline, CDR1 is SGHDN, CDR2 FVKESK. CDR3 loop: CASSLVTGPYEQYF.

The chain couples TRBV29-1 to TRBJ1-1. This CDR3 spans 12 amino acids. Looked up from germline, CDR1 is SQVTM and CDR2 is ANQGSEA. CDR3: CSVEDQREEAFF.

This clonotype is medium-sized by frequency. CDR3 sequence reads: CSPTLSRGETNYGYTF. V is TRBV21-1 and J is TRBJ1-2; lacking DNA, the TRBD1 call made by TCRdb goes unchecked. TRBV21-1 is termed a pseudogene. The CDR3 is 16 amino acids.

This clonotype counts as medium-sized by frequency. The genes are TRBV29-1 and TRBJ2-1. CDR3 size: 11 residues. Germline loops: CDR1 SQVTM, CDR2 ANQGSEA. The CDR3 is CSVDFRNEQFF.

This clonotype is called medium-sized (0.01 to 0.1%) based on its frequency. The chain recombines TRBV28 with TRBJ2-5; the TRBD1 assignment by TCRdb is unverifiable without DNA. Germline CDR1 MDHEN, CDR2 SYDVKM. This CDR3 has 16 amino acids. The CDR3 spells CASSFDSPSLGETQYF.

J is TRBJ2-5 and V is TRBV5-4; without DNA, the TCRdb call of TRBD1 cannot be checked. Germline CDR1 reads SGHNT; CDR2 reads YYREEE (reference sequence). The CDR3 consists of 14 residues. CDR3 region: CASSSTGFGETQYF.

The V gene is TRBV2, the J gene TRBJ1-2; as DNA is missing, the TRBD1 call by TCRdb cannot be tested. Germline V gives CDR1 SNHLY, CDR2 FYNNEI. The CDR3 runs to 14 residues. The CDR3 loop reads CASSLGQGVYGYTF.

The rearrangement uses TRBV2 and TRBJ2-1; TCRdb's D call of TRBD2 is untestable without DNA. In germline, CDR1 is SNHLY, CDR2 FYNNEI. This CDR3 contains 15 residues. The CDR3 loop is CASSATTSGLNEQFF.

The chain links TRBV29-1 to TRBJ2-7; without DNA, the TCRdb call of TRBD1 cannot be checked. The V gene's germline CDR1 is SQVTM and CDR2 ANQGSEA. This CDR3 has 16 residues. The CDR3 loop reads CSVEGDREGPFYEQYF.

Its frequency marks this clonotype as medium-sized. The gene calls are TRBV6-5 and TRBJ1-1; checking the TCRdb D call of TRBD1 is not possible without DNA. CDR3 length equals 14 residues. Per germline, CDR1 MNHEY and CDR2 SVGAGI. The CDR3 is CASSPGTENTEAFF.

This clonotype is classed as medium-sized by frequency. The chain combines TRBV5-1 with TRBJ2-5; there is no DNA to check the TCRdb D call of TRBD1. CDR1 and CDR2 (germline): SGHRS, YFSETQ. The CDR3 runs 18 residues. Here the CDR3 reads CASSLPRDSINSQETQYF.

V and J are TRBV6-5 and TRBJ2-7; absent DNA, TCRdb's TRBD1 call cannot be checked. The V gene's germline CDR1 is MNHEY and CDR2 SVGAGI. The CDR3 length is 12 residues. This chain's CDR3 is CASSDRGYEQYF.

This clonotype is deemed medium-sized (0.01 to 0.1%) by its frequency. V usage is TRBV9 and J usage is TRBJ2-1; TCRdb proposes TRBD2, but this gene call is untestable without DNA. This CDR3 comprises 16 residues. From germline, CDR1 is SGDLS and CDR2 YYNGEE. The CDR3 protein is CASSPARLSTSEGLFF. Based on the CDR3 plus reference TRBV9 and TRBJ2-1, the full variable domain is DSGVTQTPKHLITATGQRVTLRCSPRSGDLSVYWYQQSLDQGLQFLIQYYNGEERAKGNILERFSAQQFPDLHSELNLSSLELGDSALYFCASSPARLSTSEGLFFGPGTRLTVL.

By frequency, this clonotype registers medium-sized. The chain combines TRBV7-2 with TRBJ2-5; TCRdb calls TRBD2, which cannot be checked without DNA. Germline loops: CDR1 SGHTA, CDR2 FQGNSA. This CDR3 region has 14 residues. The CDR3 sequence: CASSFAGLQETQYF.

The gene calls are TRBV15 and TRBJ2-6. The germline CDR1 and CDR2 sequences are LNHNV and YYDKDF (reference sequence). The CDR3 contains 17 residues. CDR3 sequence reads: CATSRVYAISGANVLTF.

The gene calls are TRBV7-2 and TRBJ2-7. This CDR3 spans 14 amino acids. Germline-derived CDR1 and CDR2 are SGHTA and FQGNSA. The CDR3 here is CASSFEDAFYEQYF. The variable domain in full, completed from reference TRBV7-2 and TRBJ2-7, reads GAGVSQSPSNKVTEKGKDVELRCDPISGHTALYWYRQSLGQGLEFLIYFQGNSAPDKSGLPSDRFSAERTGGSVSTLTIQRTQQEDSAVYLCASSFEDAFYEQYFGPGTRLTVT.

According to its frequency, this clonotype is medium-sized. The chain couples TRBV13 to TRBJ1-2. This CDR3 is 15 amino acids long. Germline V lookup: CDR1 PRHDT, CDR2 FYEKMQ (reference sequence). The CDR3 reads CASSLGQAVFYGYTF. Full variable domain (missing parts from reference TRBV13 and TRBJ1-2): AAGVIQSPRHLIKEKRETATLKCYPIPRHDTVYWYQQGPGQDPQFLISFYEKMQSDKGSIPDRFSAQQFSDYHSELNMSSLELGDSALYFCASSLGQAVFYGYTFGSGTRLTVV.

The chain joins TRBV20-1 to TRBJ2-4; TCRdb selects TRBD2, and the lack of DNA leaves this call unchecked. Per the germline V gene, CDR1 is DFQATT and CDR2 is SNEGSKA (reference sequence). The CDR3 has 14 amino acids. CDR3 sequence: CSASRAGGPYIQYF.

The CDR3 region is CASKWRDLYNEQFF. V usage is TRBV19 and J usage is TRBJ2-1; checking the TCRdb D call of TRBD1 is not possible without DNA. Germline CDR1 LNHDA, CDR2 SQIVND (reference sequence). The CDR3 is made up of 14 amino acids.

V and J are TRBV3-1 and TRBJ2-1. CDR3 length: 13 residues. Per the germline V gene, CDR1 is LGHDT and CDR2 is YNNKEL (reference sequence). CDR3 in amino acids: CASSQDSTSEQFF.

The J gene is TRBJ2-7, the V gene TRBV6-5; absent DNA, TCRdb's TRBD2 call cannot be checked. Germline V gene lookup returns CDR1 MNHEY and CDR2 SVGAGI. The CDR3 has 15 amino acids. The CDR3 sequence: CASRNLAGGNYEQYF.

The CDR3 spells CSVEAAVGEAFF. This sequence joins TRBV29-1 and TRBJ1-1. Germline V gene sequence: CDR1 SQVTM, CDR2 ANQGSEA. The CDR3 totals 12 residues.

V and J are TRBV12-3 or TRBV12-4 and TRBJ1-1; TCRdb indicates TRBD1, and absent DNA this call remains unverified. The CDR3 is 12 residues long. CDR3 sequence reads: CASSFEGAPAFF.